The clone carrying this T cell receptor (beta chain) appeared once. This record comes from a study of blood T cell repertoires in COVID-19. Turning to the study itself: The United States, Italy and Spain were the sources of the acute and convalescent COVID-19 samples. From T cells, B-cell-depleted T cells, or PBMCs came the material, which was cDNA or gDNA.

Losses at the gene ends were 5 bases for V and 7 bases for J; bases not matched to a gene: 7. Germline loops: CDR1 SGHNT, CDR2 YENEEA. The CDR3 runs to 13 residues. Original handling: Nucleated cell counts were estimated from reference gene primer amplification. Generated by immunoSEQ multiplex PCR, the TCRdb table keeps only in-frame clones and is missing some. The DNA was the basis for D and trimming; V, J and clone size are from that table. The data show roughly 120,000 clones, approximately 80% seen once. The source is a human donor in a cohort sampled during active COVID-19. Material for sequencing was peripheral blood. This chain uses TRBV11-3 with TRBJ2-7, with 8 positions matching TRBD1. The CDR3 DNA reads as TGTGCCAGCAGCCGGACAGGGTTTGGGGAGCAGTACTTC. It encodes CASSRTGFGEQYF.